This T cell receptor (beta chain) is from a study of blood T cell repertoires in COVID-19. Germline V gene sequence: CDR1 SNHLY, CDR2 FYNNEI. CDR3 size: 15 residues. Trimming stripped 7 bases from V and 0 bases from J, with 15 bases between. Original data processing: Scientists estimated how many nucleated cells there were by amplifying reference gene primers. Profiled with immunoSEQ multiplex PCR; TCRdb holds only in-frame clones, not every one. V and J calls and clone size are copied from that table; D and trimming were computed from the DNA. The sample shows around 250,000 clones, roughly 83% of them seen only once.

The TCR comes from a man in his sixties who had recovered from COVID-19. Input material: peripheral blood. The V gene is TRBV2, the J gene TRBJ1-2, with a weak D call TRBD1 (6 bases). Written as DNA, the CDR3 is TGTGCCAGCATCACCTCGGGGGGCCCTAACTATGGCTACACCTTC. Its protein product is CASITSGGPNYGYTF.